The rows below give T cell receptor beta chains drawn from one sample of a study of spatial heterogeneity in lung cancer. TCRdb itself ran the 5' RACE reads through MiXCR, one entry per CDR3 protein. The sample lists 85,000 to 100,000 distinct CDR3 sequences, just under 20% occurring once. Here the sequenced sample was PBMCs, taken at follow-up. The receptors were gathered from a male donor with early-stage non-small cell lung cancer. Both conserved end residues are part of each CDR3. The D gene is left open where the match is weak. Clone size, where shown, is once, few, many, or a class for clones that have expanded.

j_call	d_call	v_call	clone_size	cdr3_aa	cdr3_nt
TRBJ2-2	TRBD2	TRBV5-1	-	CASSLWASGSRNTGELFF	TGCGCCAGCAGCTTGTGGGCTAGCGGGAGCCGAAACACCGGGGAGCTGTTTTTT
TRBJ1-2	-	TRBV5-1	few	CASSLGRWERELSGYTF	TGCGCCAGCAGCTTGGGGAGATGGGAGAGAGAACTATCTGGCTACACCTTC
TRBJ2-1	TRBD2	TRBV9	few	CASSVEAGAYNEQFF	TGTGCCAGCAGCGTAGAGGCGGGAGCCTACAATGAGCAGTTCTTC
TRBJ2-3	TRBD1	TRBV5-1	-	CASSPPEGGADTQYF	TGCGCCAGCAGCCCCCCCGAAGGGGGCGCAGATACGCAGTATTTT
TRBJ1-6	-	TRBV30	-	CAWSTDLSSSYNSPLHF	TGTGCCTGGAGTACAGACCTGTCAAGCTCCTATAATTCACCCCTCCACTTT
TRBJ1-1	-	TRBV2	-	CASSEALSPSWAFF	TGTGCCAGCAGTGAAGCGCTGAGCCCTTCATGGGCTTTCTTT
TRBJ1-5	-	TRBV3-1	many	CASSQGVQGRQPQHF	TGTGCCAGCAGCCAAGGGGTTCAGGGGAGACAGCCCCAGCATTTT
TRBJ1-1	-	TRBV9	few	CASSVGRTASEAFF	TGTGCCAGCAGCGTAGGAAGGACAGCTAGCGAAGCTTTCTTT
TRBJ2-7	-	TRBV12-3/TRBV12-4	few	CASSLGHAYEQYF	TGTGCCAGCAGCTTGGGTCACGCCTACGAGCAGTACTTC
TRBJ1-5	-	TRBV6-5	-	CASGNQPQHF	TGTGCCAGCGGAAATCAGCCCCAGCATTTT
TRBJ2-5	-	TRBV7-2	-	CASSRGGGETQYF	TGTGCCAGCAGCCGGGGTGGAGGGGAGACCCAGTACTTC
TRBJ1-1	TRBD1	TRBV7-2	few	CASSQDRVPTEAFF	TGTGCCAGCAGCCAAGACAGGGTCCCCACTGAAGCTTTCTTT
TRBJ1-1	-	TRBV29-1	many	CSGGWGSNTEAFF	TGCAGCGGGGGCTGGGGGAGTAACACTGAAGCTTTCTTT
TRBJ2-2	TRBD1	TRBV2	-	CASKYPQGTTGELFF	TGTGCCAGCAAATACCCACAGGGGACGACCGGGGAGCTGTTTTTT
TRBJ1-2	TRBD1	TRBV6-2/TRBV6-3	-	CASRTGTEPYGYTF	TGTGCCAGCAGGACCGGGACAGAGCCTTATGGCTACACCTTC
TRBJ2-2	-	TRBV19	few	CASKARPVSPNTGELFF	TGTGCCAGTAAGGCCAGACCCGTATCTCCGAACACCGGGGAGCTGTTTTTT
TRBJ2-3	-	TRBV7-8	medium-sized	CASSLAGGGASTDTQYF	TGTGCCAGCAGCTTAGCGGGCGGGGGCGCTAGCACAGATACGCAGTATTTT
TRBJ1-1	-	TRBV20-1	many	CSATITAAFF	TGCAGTGCTACCATAACCGCGGCTTTCTTT
TRBJ2-1	TRBD2	TRBV14	-	CASSRGLANNEQFF	TGTGCCAGCAGCCGGGGACTAGCCAACAATGAGCAGTTCTTC
TRBJ1-6	TRBD1	TRBV30	-	CAGRQGPSPLHF	TGTGCCGGCAGACAGGGCCCCTCACCCCTCCACTTT
TRBJ2-2	-	TRBV6-2/TRBV6-3	few	CASSYQGVGELFF	TGTGCCAGCTCCTACCAGGGCGTCGGGGAGCTGTTTTTT
TRBJ1-4	-	TRBV4-3	-	CASSLNEGASNEKLFF	TGCGCCAGCAGCCTAAACGAAGGGGCGTCAAATGAAAAACTGTTTTTT
TRBJ2-2	TRBD1	TRBV24-1	few	CATGSSGTGRAGELFF	TGTGCCACCGGGTCTTCCGGGACAGGTCGCGCCGGGGAGCTGTTTTTT
TRBJ2-3	-	TRBV7-3	few	CASSSDSSTDTQYF	TGTGCCAGCAGCTCAGACTCTAGCACAGATACGCAGTATTTT